A selection of T cell receptor beta chains follows, all from one sample in a study of T-cell memory formation after mild COVID-19. TCRdb reanalysed the 5' RACE reads using MiXCR and keeps one entry per CDR3 protein. The table includes around 220,000 distinct CDR3 sequences, about 17% detected once. Sequenced sample: PBMCs or a T cell subset sorted from them (not recorded which). Every receptor here comes from a man aged 18 to 30 who had mild COVID-19 (a few samples of this study predate the infection). Cell type and time point are not known. CDR3s include the opening cysteine and the closing phenylalanine or tryptophan. Fields, in order: V gene, clone size, D gene, J gene, CDR3 protein, CDR3 DNA. D genes are given only for firm matches. Clone size is stated in some rows and not others, as once, few, many or a class when expanded.

V gene: TRBV9; clone size: .; D gene: TRBD1; J gene: TRBJ1-1; CDR3 protein: CASSSHRGLTEAFF; CDR3 DNA: TGTGCCAGCAGCTCGCACAGGGGGCTCACTGAAGCTTTCTTT
V gene: TRBV7-2; clone size: few; D gene: .; J gene: TRBJ2-7; CDR3 protein: CASSRDLLYHEQYF; CDR3 DNA: TGTGCCAGCAGCCGGGACCTCCTCTACCACGAGCAGTACTTC
V gene: TRBV2; clone size: .; D gene: TRBD2; J gene: TRBJ2-1; CDR3 protein: CASTRTSGNEQFF; CDR3 DNA: TGTGCCAGCACCCGGACTAGCGGGAATGAGCAGTTCTTC
V gene: TRBV21-1; clone size: few; D gene: .; J gene: TRBJ2-3; CDR3 protein: CASSTPTATDTQYF; CDR3 DNA: TGTGCCAGCAGCACTCCGACTGCCACAGATACGCAGTATTTT
V gene: TRBV5-5; clone size: many; D gene: .; J gene: TRBJ2-7; CDR3 protein: CASSLAGSIAYEQYF; CDR3 DNA: TGTGCCAGCAGCTTGGCTGGGAGCATCGCGTACGAGCAGTACTTC
V gene: TRBV6-5; clone size: .; D gene: TRBD1; J gene: TRBJ1-4; CDR3 protein: CASSPGDRDNEKLFF; CDR3 DNA: TGTGCCAGCAGTCCGGGGGACAGAGATAATGAAAAACTGTTTTTT
V gene: TRBV27; clone size: .; D gene: .; J gene: TRBJ1-6; CDR3 protein: CASSLGQGSPLHF; CDR3 DNA: TGTGCCAGCAGTTTAGGGCAGGGTTCACCCCTCCACTTT
V gene: TRBV5-5; clone size: .; D gene: .; J gene: TRBJ1-6; CDR3 protein: CASSLSGVSPLHF; CDR3 DNA: TGTGCCAGCAGCTTGTCCGGGGTTTCACCCCTCCACTTT
V gene: TRBV28; clone size: few; D gene: .; J gene: TRBJ1-2; CDR3 protein: CASCREPYGYTF; CDR3 DNA: TGTGCCAGCTGTAGGGAACCCTATGGCTACACCTTC
V gene: TRBV12-3/TRBV12-4; clone size: few; D gene: TRBD1; J gene: TRBJ1-1; CDR3 protein: CASRSTGAMNTEAFF; CDR3 DNA: TGTGCCAGCAGATCAACAGGGGCCATGAACACTGAAGCTTTCTTT
V gene: TRBV20-1; clone size: .; D gene: .; J gene: TRBJ1-1; CDR3 protein: CSADILGGETAEAFF; CDR3 DNA: TGCAGTGCAGACATATTAGGTGGTGAGACTGCTGAAGCTTTCTTT
V gene: TRBV18; clone size: .; D gene: .; J gene: TRBJ2-7; CDR3 protein: CASSPRSGTKNEQYF; CDR3 DNA: TGTGCCAGCTCACCACGATCGGGCACGAAAAACGAGCAGTACTTC
V gene: TRBV3-1; clone size: .; D gene: .; J gene: TRBJ1-2; CDR3 protein: CASSQQGNGYTF; CDR3 DNA: TGTGCCAGCAGCCAGCAGGGAAATGGCTACACCTTC
V gene: TRBV6-2/TRBV6-3; clone size: .; D gene: TRBD1; J gene: TRBJ2-7; CDR3 protein: CASSYWDRVYEQYF; CDR3 DNA: TGTGCCAGCAGTTACTGGGACAGGGTATACGAGCAGTACTTC
V gene: TRBV7-2; clone size: .; D gene: .; J gene: TRBJ2-3; CDR3 protein: CASSLVGGTGASDTQYF; CDR3 DNA: TGTGCCAGCAGCTTAGTAGGAGGGACTGGTGCTTCAGATACGCAGTATTTT
V gene: TRBV9; clone size: few; D gene: TRBD2; J gene: TRBJ2-1; CDR3 protein: CASSLAGSNEQFF; CDR3 DNA: TGTGCCAGCAGCCTAGCGGGGTCCAATGAGCAGTTCTTC